Listed below are T cell receptor beta chains from one sample, sequenced in a study of T cells in Graves' hyperthyroidism and ophthalmopathy. TCRdb redid the calling of the multiplex PCR reads with MiXCR, one entry per CDR3 protein. This sample yields about 560,000 distinct CDR3 sequences, of which about half are seen a single time; approximately 8.2% belongs to the top ten. The source material was peripheral blood or thyroid tissue (not recorded which). The source of these receptors is a woman aged 18-29 years with Graves' hyperthyroidism. Both conserved end residues are part of each CDR3. Fields, in order: D gene, J gene, clone size, V gene, CDR3 protein, CDR3 DNA. A D gene is named only where the DNA matches it firmly. Size is stated for part of the rows, as once, few or many counts, or as a class when the clone is expanded.

.	TRBJ2-5	few	TRBV7-9	CASRETNSETQYF	TGTGCCAGCAGGGAGACTAATTCGGAGACCCAGTACTTC
.	TRBJ1-6	.	TRBV6-2/TRBV6-3	CASSYSGSPYNSPLHF	TGTGCCAGCAGTTACTCGGGGAGCCCCTATAATTCACCCCTCCACTTT
.	TRBJ2-5	.	TRBV7-2	CASSLAPDFKRVEETQYF	TGTGCCAGCAGCTTAGCTCCCGACTTCAAGCGAGTGGAAGAGACCCAGTACTTC
.	TRBJ1-2	many	TRBV2	CASSEVRNYGYTF	TGTGCCAGCAGTGAAGTACGGAACTATGGCTACACCTTC
TRBD1	TRBJ1-2	few	TRBV5-1	CASTDRGGYGYTF	TGCGCCAGCACGGACAGGGGCGGGTATGGCTACACCTTC
TRBD1	TRBJ1-2	.	TRBV2	CASSYSNRGTGYGYTF	TGTGCCAGCAGTTACTCCAACAGGGGAACGGGCTATGGCTACACCTTC
.	TRBJ2-2	few	TRBV7-3	CASSLTYGIRGTGELFF	TGTGCCAGCAGCTTAACGTACGGGATAAGAGGCACCGGGGAGCTGTTTTTT
.	TRBJ1-6	few	TRBV7-2	CASSFGRAYNSPLHF	TGTGCCAGCAGCTTTGGACGGGCCTATAATTCACCCCTCCACTTT
.	TRBJ2-5	few	TRBV2	CASSLVDQETQYF	TGTGCCAGCAGCCTTGTGGACCAAGAGACCCAGTACTTC
.	TRBJ1-1	.	TRBV5-1	CASSSTPRNTEAFF	TGCGCCAGCAGCTCCACCCCCCGAAACACTGAAGCTTTCTTT
.	TRBJ1-2	many	TRBV6-6	CASSYGRMMDGYTF	TGTGCCAGCAGTTACGGACGCATGATGGATGGCTACACCTTC
.	TRBJ1-1	.	TRBV20-1	CSAHLKSYINTEAFF	TGCAGTGCTCACCTGAAGAGTTACATCAACACTGAAGCTTTCTTT
TRBD2	TRBJ2-7	.	TRBV2	CASSLRTGTSGIEQYF	TGTGCCAGCAGTCTCCGGACAGGGACTAGCGGTATTGAGCAGTACTTC
TRBD2	TRBJ2-7	many	TRBV2	CATTASGSNYEQYF	TGTGCCACCACGGCTAGCGGGAGTAATTACGAGCAGTACTTC
.	TRBJ1-5	.	TRBV19	CASSRQGSSNQPQHF	TGTGCCAGTAGTCGCCAGGGCTCCTCCAATCAGCCCCAGCATTTT
.	TRBJ1-1	.	TRBV20-1	CSAGAVPGAEAFF	TGCAGTGCTGGGGCGGTGCCTGGGGCTGAAGCTTTCTTT
.	TRBJ1-2	.	TRBV24-1	CATSDLRNNYGYTF	TGTGCCACCAGTGATTTGCGGAATAACTATGGCTACACCTTC
.	TRBJ1-4	.	TRBV9	CASSVQGGPNEKLFF	TGTGCCAGCAGCGTACAAGGAGGTCCTAATGAAAAACTGTTTTTT
TRBD1	TRBJ1-2	.	TRBV29-1	CSAETGGTRDGYTF	TGCAGCGCCGAGACAGGGGGCACACGGGACGGCTACACCTTC
TRBD1	TRBJ1-5	few	TRBV6-6	CASSYDRGGNQPQHF	TGTGCCAGCAGTTACGACAGGGGAGGCAATCAGCCCCAGCATTTT
.	TRBJ2-7	.	TRBV7-8	CASSGTYEQCF	TGTGCCAGCAGCGGTACCTACGAGCAGTGCTTC
TRBD2	TRBJ2-3	.	TRBV25-1	CAISDREDTDTQYF	TGTGCCATCAGTGACCGGGAGGACACAGATACGCAGTATTTT
TRBD2	TRBJ2-7	once	TRBV5-1	CASSSGLAGGSSSYEQYF	TGCGCCAGCAGCTCGGGACTAGCGGGAGGGTCGAGCTCCTACGAGCAGTACTTC
TRBD2	TRBJ2-7	.	TRBV7-3	CATSSHGTSGAYEQYF	TGTGCCACCAGCAGCCATGGGACTAGCGGGGCCTACGAGCAGTACTTC
.	TRBJ1-3	many	TRBV15	CATSRDYGPGHTIYF	TGTGCCACCAGCAGAGATTACGGCCCGGGACACACCATATATTTT
.	TRBJ1-5	many	TRBV7-8	CASSILDSSNQPQHF	TGTGCCAGCAGCATCCTCGACAGTAGCAATCAGCCCCAGCATTTT
.	TRBJ1-1	once	TRBV7-9	CASSLDAGKPEAFF	TGTGCCAGCAGCTTAGATGCAGGGAAACCTGAAGCTTTCTTT
TRBD2	TRBJ2-5	many	TRBV24-1	CATSETSPGETQYF	TGTGCCACCAGTGAGACTAGCCCCGGAGAGACCCAGTACTTC
.	TRBJ1-5	few	TRBV5-1	CASSLGGGKQPQHF	TGCGCCAGCAGCTTGGGTGGGGGAAAACAGCCCCAGCATTTT
.	TRBJ2-1	.	TRBV2	CASSVEDEQFF	TGTGCCAGCAGTGTCGAGGATGAGCAGTTCTTC
.	TRBJ2-2	many	TRBV7-8	CASSFGVVGELFF	TGTGCCAGCAGCTTCGGGGTAGTCGGGGAGCTGTTTTTT
TRBD1	TRBJ1-5	few	TRBV2	CASSADREYSNQPQHF	TGTGCCAGCAGTGCCGACAGGGAATATAGCAATCAGCCCCAGCATTTT
TRBD1	TRBJ1-2	.	TRBV2	CASSLSPAGTGIRGYTF	TGTGCCAGCAGCTTATCTCCTGCCGGGACAGGGATAAGGGGCTACACCTTC
.	TRBJ2-7	few	TRBV20-1	CSATLGGTYEQYF	TGCAGTGCTACCCTTGGCGGTACCTACGAGCAGTACTTC
TRBD1	TRBJ1-2	many	TRBV7-9	CASSYRGNGYTF	TGTGCCAGCAGCTACAGGGGGAATGGCTACACCTTC
.	TRBJ1-1	few	TRBV19	CASQAAGMDTEAFF	TGTGCCAGCCAGGCTGCAGGGATGGACACTGAAGCTTTCTTT
.	TRBJ1-5	few	TRBV7-8	CASSLGQGIDQPQHF	TGTGCCAGCAGTTTAGGCCAGGGTATAGATCAGCCCCAGCATTTT
.	TRBJ2-7	few	TRBV9	CASSVGGGGIPEQYF	TGTGCCAGCAGCGTAGGAGGCGGAGGGATCCCCGAGCAGTACTTC
TRBD2	TRBJ2-3	.	TRBV2	CASSGGRTSGPTDTQYF	TGTGCCAGCAGTGGCGGTAGGACTAGCGGACCCACAGATACGCAGTATTTT
TRBD1	TRBJ1-2	few	TRBV4-1	CASSQGETGNYGYTF	TGCGCCAGCAGCCAAGGGGAGACAGGGAACTATGGCTACACCTTC
.	TRBJ1-1	.	TRBV19	CASSIIGGNTEAFF	TGTGCCAGTAGTATTATCGGGGGGAACACTGAAGCTTTCTTT
.	TRBJ1-5	.	TRBV2	CASSTPDQPQHF	TGTGCCAGCAGTACTCCGGATCAGCCCCAGCATTTT
.	TRBJ1-1	.	TRBV6-5	CASSSRQVLNTEAFF	TGTGCCAGCAGTTCCCGACAAGTCTTGAACACTGAAGCTTTCTTT
.	TRBJ1-5	.	TRBV19	CASSDSLNQPQHF	TGTGCCAGTAGTGACAGTCTAAATCAGCCCCAGCATTTT
.	TRBJ2-5	.	TRBV2	CASSEVIKETQYF	TGTGCCAGCAGTGAAGTTATCAAAGAGACCCAGTACTTC